The 14 T cell receptor beta chains presented below share a single source sample, sequenced in a study of control samples from healthy donors and cancer patients. The method was immunoSEQ multiplex PCR; TCRdb's version includes in-frame clones alone and lacks a portion of them. The table lists about 170,000 clones, over 85% of them singletons. Sequencing used blood. The receptors shown here come from a woman aged 60-70 years in good health.

The gene calls are TRBV4-3 and TRBJ2-2; 12 bases align to TRBD2. The V gene's germline CDR1 is LGHNA and CDR2 YSLEER. Trimming took 0 bases from V and 0 from J; bases not matched to a gene: 2. CDR3 size: 18 residues. DNA for the CDR3: TGCGCCAGCAGCCAAGAGACTAGCGGGAGTGCGAACACCGGGGAGCTGTTTTTT. Protein product: CASSQETSGSANTGELFF.

This chain joins TRBV7-8 and TRBJ2-1, with 10 positions matching TRBD2. Germline CDR1 and CDR2: SGHVS and FQNEAQ. V was pared by 7 bases and J by 2 bases, with 11 bases of the junction left unmatched. This CDR3 spans 17 amino acids. CDR3 region: CASTSPRGTSAYNEQFF. DNA for the CDR3: TGTGCCAGCACCTCGCCCCGCGGGACTAGCGCCTACAATGAGCAGTTCTTC.

The chain links TRBV4-3 to TRBJ1-5, with unresolved D. Looked up from germline, CDR1 is LGHNA and CDR2 is YSLEER. This CDR3 contains 14 residues. V gave up 0 bases and J gave up 0 bases, with 3 bases separating them. CDR3 DNA sequence: TGCGCCAGCAGCCAAGAGGCTAGCAATCAGCCCCAGCATTTT. The encoded protein is CASSQEASNQPQHF.

This clone appeared a few times. The V and J genes are TRBV2 and TRBJ1-6, with TRBD1 identical over 8 bases. V gave up 8 bases and J gave up 7 bases; unmatched junction bases: 13. The CDR3 consists of 16 residues. Germline V gene data show CDR1 as SNHLY and CDR2 as FYNNEI. CDR3 sequence: CASASRQGSGNSPLHF. The DNA for the CDR3 is TGTGCCAGCGCCTCCCGACAGGGGAGCGGGAATTCACCCCTCCACTTT.

V is TRBV5-1 and J is TRBJ2-7, with 8 nucleotides matching TRBD2. The CDR3 is 15 residues long. The germline CDR1 and CDR2 sequences are SGHRS and YFSETQ. J was trimmed by 2 bases and V by 3 bases; bases with no gene match: 7. CDR3 nucleotides: TGCGCCAGCAGCTCTGTCGGGGGGGCCGCCTACGAGCAGTACTTC. Its protein is CASSSVGGAAYEQYF.

This clone has just one count. The CDR3 spells CARGSGTANEKLFF. In DNA form, the CDR3 reads TGTGCCAGGGGGTCCGGGACAGCTAATGAAAAACTGTTTTTT. The chain is built from TRBV2 and TRBJ1-4; 7 positions match TRBD1. The CDR3 runs to 14 residues. V lost 9 bases, J lost 3 bases, and 7 bases stayed unmatched. CDR1 SNHLY and CDR2 FYNNEI come from the germline V gene.

The chain uses TRBV21-1 and TRBJ1-6; the DNA was not compared with TRBD1, the D call given in the table. TRBV21-1 is listed as a pseudogene. The CDR3 length is 17 residues. CDR3 in DNA: TGTGCCAGCAGAAACGACAGTCCCGACTCCTATAATTCACCCCTCCACTTT. It specifies CASRNDSPDSYNSPLHF.

CDR3 sequence: CASSVASSNQPQHF. As DNA, the CDR3 is TGTGCCAGCAGTGTTGCCAGTAGCAATCAGCCCCAGCATTTT. The V gene is TRBV2, the J gene TRBJ1-5; D is undetermined. V lost 4 bases to trimming and J lost 0 bases, with 7 bases between them. This CDR3 has 14 residues. Germline V lookup: CDR1 SNHLY, CDR2 FYNNEI.

The V gene is TRBV7-9, the J gene TRBJ1-1, with D unclear. In germline, CDR1 is SEHNR, CDR2 FQNEAQ (reference sequence). The CDR3 has 14 amino acids. Trimming stripped 5 bases from V and 3 bases from J, with 13 bases between. The CDR3 loop is CASSREWEDTEAFF. The CDR3 nucleotides read TGTGCCAGCAGCCGAGAGTGGGAGGACACTGAAGCTTTCTTT.

The V call is TRBV9, the J call TRBJ1-3, with unresolved D. With 4 bases removed from V and 3 bases from J, the gap between germline ends came to 11 bases. Germline CDR1 and CDR2: SGDLS and YYNGEE. This CDR3 region has 14 residues. CDR3 bases: TGTGCCAGCAGCCCTAATGGGGATGGAAACACCATATATTTT. Amino acids: CASSPNGDGNTIYF.

The J gene is TRBJ1-1, the V gene TRBV19; D gene ambiguous. Trimming took off 1 base at V and 1 base at J, with 10 bases between the two ends. This CDR3 is built from 15 residues. Germline V gene sequence: CDR1 LNHDA, CDR2 SQIVND (reference sequence). The CDR3 DNA reads as TGTGCCAGTAGTATAGTTCACAAATCGAACACTGAAGCTTTCTTT. Translated, it gives CASSIVHKSNTEAFF.

V gene TRBV7-9 combines with J gene TRBJ2-4, with D possibly TRBD1 on 6 matching bases. V was cut by 1 base and J by 7 bases, with 14 bases left in between. Germline V gene data show CDR1 as SEHNR and CDR2 as FQNEAQ (reference sequence). The CDR3 extends over 15 amino acids. CDR3 sequence (DNA): TGTGCCAGCAGCTTAGTCCAGGGGAATACGAACATTCAGTACTTC. It specifies CASSLVQGNTNIQYF.

The chain employs TRBV6-5 and TRBJ1-6, with D possibly being TRBD1 (5 bases). Germline CDR1 MNHEY, CDR2 SVGAGI. Trimming removed 7 bases at V and 7 bases at J, with 14 bases between. The CDR3 is 14 amino acids. The CDR3 reads CASIAPGGNSPLHF. As DNA, the CDR3 is TGTGCCAGCATCGCCCCTGGGGGGAATTCACCCCTCCACTTT.

A word on this clone: This specimen includes other DNA sequences encoding the same CDR3. The chain recombines TRBV5-1 with TRBJ1-1; D remains ambiguous. Trimming left V 0 bases short and J 1 base short, with 7 bases between. In germline, CDR1 is SGHRS, CDR2 YFSETQ. The CDR3 is 14 residues long. This CDR3 is CASSLVGGNTEAFF. CDR3 nucleotides: TGCGCCAGCAGCTTGGTAGGTGGGAACACTGAAGCTTTCTTT.